This entry lists 20 T cell receptor beta chains sequenced from one sample in a study of CD8 T cells in ankylosing spondylitis. In TCRdb, the 5' RACE reads were re-called with MiXCR into one record per CDR3 protein. The table records over 100,000 distinct CDR3 sequences, roughly an eighth of them present only once. The sequenced material came from blood, either unsorted or a sorted T cell fraction (not recorded which). The origin of the receptors is a female donor with ankylosing spondylitis or in good health (not recorded which).

This rearrangement joins TRBV20-1 to TRBJ1-5; possible D gene TRBD1, 5 bases. V was pared by 3 bases and J by 0 bases, with 9 bases between. There are 14 residues in the CDR3. The germline V gene encodes CDR1 DFQATT and CDR2 SNEGSKA (reference sequence). DNA for the CDR3: TGCAGTGCTAGGCGGGGGGATAGCAATCAGCCCCAGCATTTT. Translated, it gives CSARRGDSNQPQHF.

The gene calls are TRBV18 and TRBJ1-2; the D gene is possibly TRBD1 (6 bases). Trimming removed 3 bases from V and 0 bases from J, with 8 bases in between. CDR1 and CDR2 from the germline V gene are KGHSH and LQKENI. This CDR3 region has 14 residues. This chain's CDR3 is CASSPWTANYGYTF. CDR3 in DNA: TGTGCCAGCTCACCTTGGACAGCTAACTATGGCTACACCTTC.

Many counts were recorded for this clonotype. J is TRBJ1-1 and V is TRBV29-1; no definite D call. The CDR3 totals 12 residues. The germline V and J ends were trimmed by 5 bases and 1 base, with 8 bases remaining between them. Per germline, CDR1 SQVTM and CDR2 ANQGSEA. In DNA form, the CDR3 reads TGCAGCGTTCGACATTCGAACACTGAAGCTTTCTTT. Translation: CSVRHSNTEAFF. The full variable domain, rest sourced from reference TRBV29-1 and TRBJ1-1, is SAVISQKPSRDICQRGTSLTIQCQVDSQVTMMFWYRQQPGQSLTLIATANQGSEATYESGFVIDKFPISRPNLTFSTLTVSNMSPEDSSIYLCSVRHSNTEAFFGQGTRLTVV.

In its sample, this clonotype was seen a few times. V usage is TRBV7-2 and J usage is TRBJ2-3; D may be TRBD2 (7 bases). The CDR3 is made up of 15 amino acids. Trimming pared 3 bases from V and 4 bases from J, leaving 14 bases between. In germline, CDR1 is SGHTA, CDR2 FQGNSA. The CDR3 reads CASSLQGGRADTQYF. In DNA form, the CDR3 reads TGTGCCAGCAGCTTGCAAGGGGGGAGGGCAGATACGCAGTATTTT.

This clonotype was observed at least ten times. The V call is TRBV7-9, the J call TRBJ1-1; the D gene is possibly TRBD1 (5 bases). The V gene's germline CDR1 is SEHNR and CDR2 FQNEAQ (reference sequence). V shed 3 bases and J shed 4 bases, with 12 bases lying between them. The CDR3 covers 14 residues. The CDR3, as DNA: TGTGCCAGCAGCTTTGAGGACATCAGCACTGAAGCTTTCTTT. The encoded protein is CASSFEDISTEAFF.

This clonotype was observed many times. The chain joins TRBV21-1 to TRBJ2-6. TRBV21-1 is given as a pseudogene. The CDR3 has 16 amino acids. CDR3 sequence (DNA): TGTGCCAGCAGCCGTCGACGGTGCTCTGGGGCCAACGTCCTGACTTTC. It translates to CASSRRRCSGANVLTF.

This clonotype was observed many times. The rearrangement links TRBV10-3 to TRBJ2-5; 8 bases fit TRBD1. Germline V CDR1 and CDR2: ENHRY, SYGVKD. The CDR3 loop spans 15 amino acids. V was pared by 5 bases and J by 4 bases, with 9 bases of the junction left unmatched. The CDR3 bases are TGTGCCATCAGTCAACAGGGGGTCCTAACAGAGACCCAGTACTTC. It codes for CAISQQGVLTETQYF.

This clonotype has at least ten counts. The rearrangement uses TRBV10-3 and TRBJ2-1; 11 bases map to TRBD2. The trim removed 6 bases at V and 2 bases at J, leaving 12 bases unmatched. Germline V lookup: CDR1 ENHRY, CDR2 SYGVKD. This CDR3 is 18 amino acids long. The CDR3 region is CAIRGGTSGKTPYNEQFF. CDR3 nucleotide sequence: TGTGCCATCAGGGGAGGGACTAGCGGAAAGACCCCCTACAATGAGCAGTTCTTC.

This clonotype occurred many times. This sequence joins TRBV18 and TRBJ1-3, with D tentatively TRBD1 (5 bases). This CDR3 has 15 amino acids. From germline, CDR1 is KGHSH and CDR2 LQKENI. The ends were cut back, 6 bases at V and 2 bases at J, with 14 bases in the middle. Here the CDR3 reads CASSPLGTAGNTIYF. In DNA, the CDR3 is TGTGCCAGCTCCCCTCTTGGGACTGCTGGAAACACCATATATTTT.

Many counts were recorded for this clonotype. V is TRBV27 and J is TRBJ1-2, with unresolved D. Germline V gene sequence: CDR1 MNHEY, CDR2 SMNVEV (reference sequence). This CDR3 comprises 12 residues. V was clipped by 2 bases and J by 8 bases, with 9 bases between them. The CDR3 nucleotides read TGTGCCAGCAGTTTAAGAGGGAACGGCTACACCTTC. Translation gives CASSLRGNGYTF.

This clonotype was picked up many times. The chain carries TRBV5-4 and TRBJ2-6; 8 bases agree with TRBD1. CDR3 size: 15 residues. The V gene end was trimmed by 6 bases and the J gene end by 2 bases; junction bases not matched to a gene: 4. CDR1 and CDR2 (germline): SGHNT, YYREEE (reference sequence). The DNA of the CDR3 is TGTGCCAGCATCGCAGGGGGCACTGGGGCCAACGTCCTGACTTTC. It encodes CASIAGGTGANVLTF.

This clonotype appeared many times. V and J are TRBV29-1 and TRBJ1-1, with TRBD1 matching over 7 bases. Germline trimming cut 6 bases from V and 11 bases from J; bases unmatched to any gene: 18. CDR1 is SQVTM and CDR2 is ANQGSEA in the germline V gene. This CDR3 contains 14 residues. The CDR3 DNA reads TGCAGCGTCGCGCCTCGTACAGGGGAGGGCCTGGCTTTCTTT. It specifies CSVAPRTGEGLAFF.

The rearrangement uses TRBV7-2 and TRBJ1-2; D ambiguous. The CDR3 runs 15 residues. CDR1 SGHTA and CDR2 FQGNSA come from the germline V gene. V was clipped by 4 bases and J by 4 bases, with 16 bases between them. The CDR3 DNA sequence: TGTGCCAGCAGCTCAGCGGACCCAGCGATCTATGGCTACACCTTC. Translating gives CASSSADPAIYGYTF.

In its sample, this clonotype was seen many times. The J gene is TRBJ2-4, the V gene TRBV4-2; 12 nucleotides agree with TRBD1. This CDR3 is 17 amino acids long. Germline V CDR1 and CDR2: LGHNA, YNFKEQ. Germline trimming cut 1 base from V and 6 bases from J; bases unmatched to any gene: 7. The DNA of the CDR3 is TGTGCCAGCAGCCAAGCGGCTGGGACAGGGGGCGTAAACATTCAGTACTTC. It specifies CASSQAAGTGGVNIQYF.

This clonotype was recorded many times. V and J are TRBV12-3 or TRBV12-4 and TRBJ2-6; D remains unclear. CDR3 length: 12 amino acids. V was trimmed by 8 bases and J by 3 bases, leaving 5 bases between them. The CDR3 region is CASLSGANVLTF. The CDR3 region has the DNA TGTGCCAGCTTAAGTGGGGCCAACGTCCTGACTTTC.

The chain couples TRBV11-2 to TRBJ2-7, with 8 bases fitting TRBD1. The V and J ends lost 2 bases and 6 bases, in that order; junction bases with no gene match: 12. This CDR3 is built from 16 residues. Per germline, CDR1 SGHAT and CDR2 FQNNGV. The CDR3 region has the DNA TGTGCCAGCAGCTTACAGGGGGCGCGGCTCCAGGCCGAGCAGTACTTC. Amino acids: CASSLQGARLQAEQYF.

This clonotype was seen at least ten times. This chain connects TRBV5-1 to TRBJ1-4; D remains unclear. The CDR3 runs to 14 residues. V lost 1 base and J lost 5, with 9 bases in between. CDR1 SGHRS and CDR2 YFSETQ come from the germline V gene. CDR3 sequence reads: CASSLTETNEKLFF. The DNA for the CDR3 is TGCGCCAGCAGCTTGACGGAGACAAATGAAAAACTGTTTTTT. Full variable domain (rest looked up from reference TRBV5-1 and TRBJ1-4): KAGVTQTPRYLIKTRGQQVTLSCSPISGHRSVSWYQQTPGQGLQFLFEYFSETQRNKGNFPGRFSGRQFSNSRSEMNVSTLELGDSALYLCASSLTETNEKLFFGSGTQLSVL.

This clonotype was detected many times. The rearrangement links TRBV18 to TRBJ1-1; perhaps TRBD1 as D (5 bases). Trimming left V 6 bases short and J 5 bases short, with 25 bases between. The CDR3 runs to 17 residues. Germline V lookup: CDR1 KGHSH, CDR2 LQKENI. CDR3 loop: CASSQTGGGIANTEAFF. The CDR3 DNA sequence: TGTGCCAGCTCCCAGACGGGGGGGGGAATCGCTAATACTGAAGCTTTCTTT.

In this sample, this clonotype turned up many times. The chain recombines TRBV12-3 or TRBV12-4 with TRBJ2-3, with 7 bases fitting TRBD2. J was trimmed by 5 bases and V by 3 bases; bases with no gene match: 11. The CDR3 totals 16 residues. The CDR3, as DNA: TGTGCCAGCAGTTTCTTTAGCGGGCCAAGGAGAGATACGCAGTATTTT. It specifies CASSFFSGPRRDTQYF.

This clonotype was seen ten or more times. The V call is TRBV10-3, the J call TRBJ2-7; TRBD2 matches at 10 bases. The length of the CDR3 is 15 residues. The germline V gene encodes CDR1 ENHRY and CDR2 SYGVKD. The junction had 4 bases not matched to a gene; V was cut back by 3 bases and J by 2 bases. The CDR3 loop is CAISELAGSTYEQYF. DNA of the CDR3: TGTGCCATCAGTGAACTAGCGGGGTCTACCTACGAGCAGTACTTC.